Listed below are T cell receptor beta chains from one sample, sequenced in a study of identical twins. Each CDR3 protein gets one entry after TCRdb re-called the 5' RACE reads with MiXCR. The data hold 500,000 to 600,000 distinct CDR3 sequences, with under 25% observed a single time. This same sample was also part of a study on T cells expressing NK-cell markers.

The sample taken for sequencing was CD4+ T cells sorted from blood. The source of these receptors is a woman aged 18-29 years in good health. The CDR3 runs from the conserved cysteine through the conserved F or W. A D gene is named only where the DNA matches it firmly. Only part of the rows carry a size: once, few, many, or a class if the clone is expanded.

j_call v_call clone_size d_call cdr3_aa cdr3_nt
TRBJ2-1 TRBV24-1 few NA CATSDPRDLSHEQFF TGTGCCACCAGTGATCCCCGGGACCTAAGCCATGAGCAGTTCTTC
TRBJ1-3 TRBV12-3/TRBV12-4 few TRBD1 CASSLRGQGGSGNTIYF TGTGCCAGCAGTTTAAGGGGACAGGGCGGCTCTGGAAACACCATATATTTT
TRBJ1-6 TRBV20-1 few NA CSAREGEFRNSPLHF TGCAGTGCTAGAGAGGGGGAATTTCGGAATTCACCCCTCCACTTT
TRBJ2-1 TRBV7-9 once TRBD2 CASSSLSGHGSYNEQFF TGTGCCAGCAGCTCCCTTAGCGGGCACGGCTCCTACAATGAGCAGTTCTTC
TRBJ1-2 TRBV9 NA NA CARPGLFYGYTF TGTGCCAGGCCGGGACTTTTTTATGGCTACACCTTC
TRBJ1-1 TRBV6-5 few NA CASRGLGTEAFF TGTGCCAGCAGGGGCCTTGGGACTGAAGCTTTCTTT
TRBJ1-2 TRBV2 NA TRBD1 CASSARDRGSNYGYTF TGTGCCAGCAGTGCGCGGGACAGGGGATCTAACTATGGCTACACCTTC
TRBJ1-2 TRBV4-1 few NA CASSQDQSVYILGYTF TGCGCCAGCAGCCAAGATCAGTCGGTGTACATCCTTGGTTACACCTTC
TRBJ2-1 TRBV30 NA TRBD2 CAWSAILTSGSYNEQFF TGTGCCTGGAGTGCAATCCTCACTAGCGGGAGTTACAATGAGCAGTTCTTC
TRBJ2-2 TRBV7-9 few NA CASSISVGELFF TGTGCCAGCAGCATTAGCGTCGGGGAGCTGTTTTTT
TRBJ2-3 TRBV5-5 NA NA CASSSAAGGLSWTQYF TGTGCCAGCAGCTCAGCAGCTGGTGGGTTAAGTTGGACGCAGTATTTT
TRBJ1-1 TRBV9 NA NA CASSPRGGGLPEAFF TGTGCCAGCAGCCCCCGCGGGGGCGGACTCCCCGAAGCTTTCTTT
TRBJ1-5 TRBV7-6 NA NA CASSLDPGVSQPQHF TGTGCCAGCAGCTTAGACCCAGGGGTGAGTCAGCCCCAGCATTTT
TRBJ2-7 TRBV14 few NA CASSQGLYVSRAEQYF TGTGCCAGCAGCCAAGGTTTATATGTGTCGCGCGCCGAGCAGTACTTC
TRBJ2-2 TRBV7-2 few TRBD2 CASSGRLAGNTGELFF TGTGCCAGCAGCGGAAGACTAGCGGGTAACACCGGGGAGCTGTTTTTT
TRBJ1-1 TRBV7-9 NA TRBD1 CASSIGTGDSAFF TGTGCCAGCAGCATCGGGACAGGGGATTCGGCTTTCTTT
TRBJ2-5 TRBV20-1 NA TRBD2 CSAQPSSGGAGETQYF TGCAGTGCGCAGCCATCTAGCGGGGGGGCCGGAGAGACCCAGTACTTC
TRBJ2-7 TRBV5-6 NA TRBD1 CASSLAGQESYEQYF TGTGCCAGCAGCTTGGCTGGACAGGAGTCCTACGAGCAGTACTTC
TRBJ2-7 TRBV3-1 NA NA CASSTQGAHEQYF TGTGCCAGCAGCACACAGGGCGCCCACGAGCAGTACTTC
TRBJ1-1 TRBV6-5 once NA CASSYGGQAFF TGTGCCAGCAGTTACGGGGGCCAAGCTTTCTTT
TRBJ1-4 TRBV20-1 few TRBD1 CSARVFRGQNEKLFF TGCAGTGCTAGAGTTTTCAGGGGGCAGAATGAAAAACTGTTTTTT
TRBJ1-4 TRBV3-1 few NA CASSPRTGKLFF TGTGCCAGCAGCCCCCGGACGGGAAAACTGTTTTTT
TRBJ2-3 TRBV5-1 many NA CASSLGPGGRTDTQYF TGCGCCAGCAGCTTGGGCCCCGGGGGCCGCACAGATACGCAGTATTTT
TRBJ2-3 TRBV5-1 few TRBD1 CASSLEGQGSYADTQYF TGCGCCAGCAGCTTGGAGGGACAGGGGAGTTATGCAGATACGCAGTATTTT
TRBJ2-1 TRBV28 NA TRBD2 CASSPGRFGVEQFF TGTGCCAGCAGTCCCGGGAGGTTCGGGGTTGAGCAGTTCTTC
TRBJ1-1 TRBV2 NA NA CASSVEGTGTEAFF TGTGCCAGCAGTGTCGAGGGGACGGGCACTGAAGCTTTCTTT
TRBJ1-3 TRBV6-5 NA NA CASSRSTVAGNTIYF TGTGCCAGCAGTCGCTCGACAGTTGCTGGAAACACCATATATTTT
TRBJ2-7 TRBV5-5 NA NA CASSLSTGDYEQYF TGTGCCAGCAGCTTGTCGACAGGAGACTACGAGCAGTACTTC